This TCR beta chain was identified during a study of T cells after yellow fever vaccination. Study as a whole: In the case of low-cell-number fractions, SMART-Seq v4 Ultra Low Input was used for preparation.

Conversion of TCR transcripts into cDNA relied on 5'RACE template switching, which added a universal primer site and UMIs. TCRdb reprocessed the 5' RACE reads via MiXCR and lists one record per CDR3 protein. The profile shows 46,000 or so distinct CDR3 sequences, around 6.4% of them singletons. Germline CDR1 is SGHTA and CDR2 is FQGNSA. The CDR3 runs 14 residues. Trimming took 5 bases from V and 7 from J; bases not matched to a gene: 6. Study-level points and caveats: Some clonotypes, a small share, were shared between CD4 and CD8 compartments.

This clonotype was seen repeatedly, ten times or more. The TCR sequence derives from a man between 25 and 39 years old who received the YFV17D yellow fever vaccine. The specimen was PBMCs, either bulk or a sorted T-cell subset (CD4+, CD8+, memory, or dextramer-sorted; not recorded which), collected 45 days after the yellow fever booster vaccination. The rearrangement uses TRBV7-2 and TRBJ1-2, with 11 bases fitting TRBD1. The CDR3 region is CASSPRDRGAGYTF. The CDR3 coding sequence is TGTGCCAGCAGCCCGAGGGACAGGGGGGCTGGCTACACCTTC.